A single sample is the source of the 18 T cell receptor beta chains below, sequenced in a study of cytomegalovirus exposure and HLA in healthy donors. PCR amplification relied on 60 Vbeta primers (plus 13 Jbeta primers). The table came from immunoSEQ multiplex PCR; TCRdb's copy has only in-frame clones and leaves some out. The top ten clones hold about 4% of a sample with approximately 280,000 clones, 86% of them seen once. Sequencing was performed on PBMCs. The receptors were sampled from a man aged 35 to 55 in good health and CMV-seropositive.

V and J are TRBV28 and TRBJ1-1, with 7 bases identical to TRBD1. Germline V gene lookup returns CDR1 MDHEN and CDR2 SYDVKM. The V segment lost 5 bases and the J segment 0 bases; nucleotides outside the gene matches: 3. The CDR3 extends over 14 amino acids. CDR3 sequence (DNA): TGTGCCAGCAGTCAGACAGGGATGAACACTGAAGCTTTCTTT. Translation: CASSQTGMNTEAFF.

This rearrangement joins TRBV6-5 to TRBJ1-4; a possible D gene is TRBD1 (5 bases). The CDR3 is 16 amino acids. Germline CDR1 MNHEY, CDR2 SVGAGI. The V gene lost 0 bases and the J gene lost 12 bases, with 20 bases spanning the gap. The CDR3 sequence is CASSYSPRTSWGELFF. For the CDR3, the DNA is TGTGCCAGCAGTTACTCACCGAGGACTTCTTGGGGGGAACTGTTTTTT.

J is TRBJ2-5 and V is TRBV5-1; D perhaps matches TRBD1 (5 bases). The J call may be incorrect, as the DNA end agrees better with TRBJ2-7. This CDR3 is built from 15 residues. CDR1 is SGHRS and CDR2 is YFSETQ in the germline V gene. This CDR3 reads CASSLGGYMGYEQYF. The CDR3 DNA is TGCGCCAGCAGCTTGGGGGGCTATATGGGCTACGAGCAGTACTTC.

This clone came up once. The V call is TRBV19, the J call TRBJ2-5, with D possibly matching TRBD1 (6 bases). The CDR3 loop spans 14 amino acids. V was pared by 1 base and J by 4 bases, with 10 bases between. CDR1 and CDR2 from the germline V gene are LNHDA and SQIVND (reference sequence). CDR3 DNA: TGTGCCAGTAGTATAGCCCAGGGGACAGAGACCCAGTACTTC. The encoded protein is CASSIAQGTETQYF.

The J gene is TRBJ2-7, the V gene TRBV7-8; D unclear. The CDR3 runs to 14 residues. Germline CDR1 reads SGHVS; CDR2 reads FQNEAQ. V gave up 1 base and J gave up 2 bases, with 9 bases separating them. The CDR3 here is CASSLETPPYEQYF. CDR3 bases: TGTGCCAGCAGCTTAGAGACACCACCCTACGAGCAGTACTTC.

The chain joins TRBV6-5 to TRBJ1-2; tentative D call: TRBD1 (5 bases). Germline V gene data show CDR1 as MNHEY and CDR2 as SVGAGI. This CDR3 has 16 amino acids. V lost 1 base and J lost 8, with 20 bases in between. The CDR3 coding sequence is TGTGCCAGCAGTTACTATTATCCCGGGGGAAAGGAAGGCTACACCTTC. It translates to CASSYYYPGGKEGYTF.

The chain has TRBV13 and TRBJ2-7; D might be TRBD1 (6 bases). The germline gives CDR1 PRHDT, CDR2 FYEKMQ (reference sequence). The V gene lost 3 bases and the J gene lost 6 bases, with 15 bases spanning the gap. CDR3 size: 14 residues. CDR3 DNA: TGTGCCAGCAGCTTTCAGGGGCTGGGCGGCGAGCAGTACTTC. It translates to CASSFQGLGGEQYF.

The rearrangement joins TRBV10-3 to TRBJ2-5, with D perhaps TRBD2 (6 bases). The J call may be incorrect, as the DNA end agrees better with TRBJ2-7. Germline CDR1 reads ENHRY; CDR2 reads SYGVKD. CDR3 length: 12 amino acids. DNA for the CDR3: TGTGCCATCTCTACTAGCCGGAACGAGCAGTACTTC. Amino acid sequence: CAISTSRNEQYF.

This clone was observed a single time. This rearrangement joins TRBV6-1 to TRBJ2-5; D is perhaps TRBD2 (5 bases). The CDR3 covers 16 residues. Germline V gives CDR1 MNHNS, CDR2 SASEGT. Deletions cut 0 bases from V and 5 bases from J, with 16 bases between. In nucleotides, the CDR3 is TGTGCCAGCAGTGAAGCGGTGAGGGTACTTGGGGAGACCCAGTACTTC. This translates into CASSEAVRVLGETQYF.

The chain links TRBV10-1 to TRBJ1-1; TRBD1 agrees at 10 bases. Germline CDR1 reads WNHNN; CDR2 reads SYGVQD (reference sequence). CDR3 length: 15 amino acids. The junction had 2 bases not matched to a gene; V was cut back by 0 bases and J by 4 bases. DNA for the CDR3: TGCGCCAGCAGTGAGTCTGACAGGGGGCCCACTGAAGCTTTCTTT. Protein product: CASSESDRGPTEAFF.

CDR3 residues: CAISGSTGELFF. In nucleotides, the CDR3 is TGTGCCATCAGCGGGAGCACCGGGGAGCTGTTTTTT. The chain is built from TRBV10-3 and TRBJ2-2, with D possibly matching TRBD2 (6 bases). The V end was cut by 6 bases, the J end by 4 bases, with 6 bases between. CDR1 and CDR2 from the germline V gene are ENHRY and SYGVKD. The CDR3 extends over 12 amino acids.

V usage is TRBV5-4 and J usage is TRBJ1-1; 9 bases match TRBD1. CDR1 is SGHNT, CDR2 YYREEE, per germline (reference sequence). The CDR3 runs 13 residues. Germline trimming cut 3 bases from V and 4 bases from J; bases unmatched to any gene: 1. The CDR3, as DNA: TGTGCCAGCAGCTCGGGACAGGGCACTGAAGCTTTCTTT. This codes for CASSSGQGTEAFF.

The chain uses TRBV19 and TRBJ1-4, with 8 positions matching TRBD1. This CDR3 spans 14 amino acids. The V and J ends lost 6 bases and 6 bases, in that order; junction bases with no gene match: 6. Germline CDR1 LNHDA, CDR2 SQIVND (reference sequence). Here the CDR3 DNA reads TGTGCCAGTAGGGGACAGGCGAGTGATGAAAAACTGTTTTTT. As protein: CASRGQASDEKLFF. Using reference TRBV19 and TRBJ1-4 for the parts outside the CDR3, the full variable domain is DGGITQSPKYLFRKEGQNVTLSCEQNLNHDAMYWYRQDPGQGLRLIYYSQIVNDFQKGDIAEGYSVSREKKESFPLTVTSAQKNPTAFYLCASRGQASDEKLFFGSGTQLSVL.

This clone was recorded a few times. The genes are TRBV19 and TRBJ1-1; D not certain. V was clipped by 7 bases and J by 1 base, with 7 bases between them. Germline V gene lookup returns CDR1 LNHDA and CDR2 SQIVND (reference sequence). This CDR3 region has 12 residues. The CDR3 DNA follows: TGTGCCAGTACCGCAGGGAACACTGAAGCTTTCTTT. Protein product: CASTAGNTEAFF.

V and J are TRBV19 and TRBJ2-5, with 14 positions matching TRBD2. CDR1 is LNHDA and CDR2 is SQIVND in the germline V gene (reference sequence). V trimming: 6 bases; J trimming: 13 bases; junction bases outside the gene matches: 10. This CDR3 contains 14 residues. The CDR3 protein is CASSHPGLAGDRYF. The CDR3, as DNA: TGTGCCAGTAGCCACCCGGGACTAGCGGGAGATCGGTACTTC. The full variable domain, rest sourced from reference TRBV19 and TRBJ2-5, is DGGITQSPKYLFRKEGQNVTLSCEQNLNHDAMYWYRQDPGQGLRLIYYSQIVNDFQKGDIAEGYSVSREKKESFPLTVTSAQKNPTAFYLCASSHPGLAGDRYFGPGTRLLVL.

V gene TRBV15 combines with J gene TRBJ2-6, with 7 bases identical to TRBD1. The V gene end was trimmed by 1 base and the J gene end by 0 bases; junction bases not matched to a gene: 6. Germline V gives CDR1 LNHNV, CDR2 YYDKDF (reference sequence). The CDR3 sequence is 18 residues long. CDR3 in DNA: TGTGCCACCAGCAGAGGTTCCTGGACAGGCTCTGGGGCCAACGTCCTGACTTTC. This codes for CATSRGSWTGSGANVLTF.

The chain recombines TRBV11-2 with TRBJ2-1; the D is unclear. Trimming stripped 1 base from V and 6 bases from J, with 7 bases between. CDR1 is SGHAT, CDR2 FQNNGV, per germline. CDR3 size: 13 residues. The CDR3 DNA follows: TGTGCCAGCAGCTTAGGGCTTGTCAATGAGCAGTTCTTC. It yields the protein CASSLGLVNEQFF. Full variable domain (missing parts from reference TRBV11-2 and TRBJ2-1): EAGVAQSPRYKIIEKRQSVAFWCNPISGHATLYWYQQILGQGPKLLIQFQNNGVVDDSQLPKDRFSAERLKGVDSTLKIQPAKLEDSAVYLCASSLGLVNEQFFGPGTRLTVL.

The rearrangement links TRBV27 to TRBJ1-3; D remains ambiguous. Trimming removed 0 bases at V and 4 bases at J, with 7 bases between. This CDR3 has 14 residues. Per the germline V gene, CDR1 is MNHEY and CDR2 is SMNVEV (reference sequence). The CDR3 DNA reads TGTGCCAGCAGTTTATCACGGTCCGGAAACACCATATATTTT. Amino acids: CASSLSRSGNTIYF.